This entry concerns a single T cell receptor beta chain. With the read ending 3 residues before the CDR3 end, the germline J gene is used to fill in that end. This specimen includes other DNA sequences encoding the same CDR3. CDR3 length: 15 amino acids. The germline V gene has CDR1 SEHNR and CDR2 FQNEAQ (reference sequence). V lost 5 bases and J lost 5; bases outside the gene matches: 5. The entry originates in a study of T cells in women clearing cervical HPV infection. Across the whole study: Cases were women with histologically confirmed HPV16-related CIN3 or worse, including a couple of invasive cancers. Case blood drawn at lesion detection; control blood after infection cleared.

All participants had a single incident cervical HPV16 infection, and prevalent HPV16 infections were excluded. TCR beta CDR3 amplified by multiplex PCR from roughly 1,300 ng genomic DNA. The method was immunoSEQ multiplex PCR; TCRdb's version includes in-frame clones alone and lacks a portion of them. Its table records more than 30,000 clones. V and J are TRBV7-9 and TRBJ2-2, with TRBD1 matching over 10 bases. The specimen sequenced was blood buffy coat. The clonotype comes from a woman aged 18 to 75 with a cervical HPV16 infection that either progressed to CIN3+ or cleared (not recorded which). The CDR3 is CASSLDRGRTGELFF. The CDR3 bases that were read are TGTGCCAGCAGCCTAGACAGGGGGCGAACCGGGGAG. The full variable domain, its missing parts supplied by reference TRBV7-9 and TRBJ2-2, is DTGVSQNPRHKITKRGQNVTFRCDPISEHNRLYWYRQTLGQGPEFLTYFQNEAQLEKSRLLSDRFSAERPKGSFSTLEIQRTEQGDSAMYLCASSLDRGRTGELFFGEGSRLTVL.